This TCR beta chain was captured by sequencing in a study of CD8 T cells in ankylosing spondylitis. General study findings and limits: Certain motif variants had earlier appeared in reactive arthritis synovial fluid and blood.

Using quantitative 5'-RACE with molecular barcodes, the authors made TCR beta libraries. TCRdb re-called the 5' RACE reads with MiXCR, one entry per CDR3 protein. Among 210,000 or so distinct CDR3 sequences listed, 20% to 30% were seen once. At least ten counts were recorded for this clonotype. Its cognate antigen is unknown. CDR3 length: 17 residues. The germline gives CDR1 LGHNA, CDR2 YNFKEQ. V trimming: 3 bases; J trimming: 0 bases; junction bases outside the gene matches: 2. V and J are TRBV4-2 and TRBJ2-3; 14 bases agree with TRBD2. The sequence was obtained from a male donor with ankylosing spondylitis or in good health (not recorded which). Sequenced sample: blood, either unsorted or a sorted T cell fraction (not recorded which). The CDR3: CASSHGTSGGSTDTQYF. The CDR3 nucleotides read TGTGCCAGCAGCCACGGGACTAGCGGGGGTAGCACAGATACGCAGTATTTT.